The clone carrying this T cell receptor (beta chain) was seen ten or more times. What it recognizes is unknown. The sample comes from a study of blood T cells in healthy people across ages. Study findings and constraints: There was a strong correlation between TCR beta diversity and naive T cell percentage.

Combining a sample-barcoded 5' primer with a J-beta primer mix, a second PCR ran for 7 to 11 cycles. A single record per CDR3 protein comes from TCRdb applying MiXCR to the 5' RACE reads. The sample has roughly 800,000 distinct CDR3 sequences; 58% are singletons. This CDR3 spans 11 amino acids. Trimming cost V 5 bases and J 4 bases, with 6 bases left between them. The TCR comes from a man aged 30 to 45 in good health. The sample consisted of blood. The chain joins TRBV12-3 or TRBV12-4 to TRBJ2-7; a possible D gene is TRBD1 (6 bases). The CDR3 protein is CASSRGYEQYF. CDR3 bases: TGTGCCAGCAGTAGGGGGTACGAGCAGTACTTC.